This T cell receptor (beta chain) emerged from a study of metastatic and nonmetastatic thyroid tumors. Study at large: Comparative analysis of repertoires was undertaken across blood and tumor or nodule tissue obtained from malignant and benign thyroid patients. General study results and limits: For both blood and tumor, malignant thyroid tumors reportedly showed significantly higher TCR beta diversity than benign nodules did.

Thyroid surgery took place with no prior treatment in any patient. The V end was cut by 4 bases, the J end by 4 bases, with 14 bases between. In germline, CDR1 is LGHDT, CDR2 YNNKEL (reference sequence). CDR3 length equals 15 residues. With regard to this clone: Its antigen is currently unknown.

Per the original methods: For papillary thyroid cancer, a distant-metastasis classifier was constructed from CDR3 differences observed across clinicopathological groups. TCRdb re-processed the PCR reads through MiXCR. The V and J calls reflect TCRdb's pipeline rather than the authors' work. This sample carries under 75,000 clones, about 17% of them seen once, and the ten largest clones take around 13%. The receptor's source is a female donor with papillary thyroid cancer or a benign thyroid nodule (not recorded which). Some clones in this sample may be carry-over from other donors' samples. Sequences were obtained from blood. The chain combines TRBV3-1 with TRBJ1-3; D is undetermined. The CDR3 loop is CASSPVWVAGNTIYF. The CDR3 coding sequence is TGTGCCAGCAGCCCAGTTTGGGTGGCAGGAAACACCATATATTTT.